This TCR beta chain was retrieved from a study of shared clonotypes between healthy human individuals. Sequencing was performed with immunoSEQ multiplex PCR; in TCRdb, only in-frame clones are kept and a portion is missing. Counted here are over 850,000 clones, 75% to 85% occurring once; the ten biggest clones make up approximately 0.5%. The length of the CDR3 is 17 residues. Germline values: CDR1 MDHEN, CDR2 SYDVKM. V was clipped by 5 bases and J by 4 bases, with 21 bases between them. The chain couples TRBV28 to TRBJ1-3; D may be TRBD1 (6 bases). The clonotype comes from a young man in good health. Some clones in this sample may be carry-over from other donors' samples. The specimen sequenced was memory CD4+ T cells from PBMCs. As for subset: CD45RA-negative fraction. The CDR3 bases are TGTGCCAGCAGTATGGGGGGGCCCCAGGCGGCGGGAAACACCATATATTTT. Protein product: CASSMGGPQAAGNTIYF.